These T cell receptor beta chains were read from a single sample in a study of Ad26.COV2.S vaccination and SARS-CoV-2 variants. TCRdb keeps only in-frame clones here, not all; method: immunoSEQ multiplex PCR. Of approximately 480,000 clones in the sample, around 88% are singletons; the top ten hold around 13%. The source material was peripheral blood, sampled in a trial of Ad26.COV2.S vaccine versus placebo. Source of these receptors: a person aged 18 to 65 who received the Ad26.COV2.S COVID-19 vaccine or a placebo. Both conserved end residues are part of each CDR3. The D gene is left open where the match is weak. Rows give clone size only sometimes, using once, few, many, or a class for an expanded clone.

V gene: TRBV5-8
clone size: .
J gene: TRBJ2-7
D gene: TRBD1
CDR3 DNA: TGTGCCAGCAGCCCGACAGGGACATTCGACGAGCAGTACTTC
CDR3 protein: CASSPTGTFDEQYF

V gene: TRBV14
clone size: .
J gene: TRBJ2-5
D gene: TRBD1
CDR3 DNA: TGTGCCAGCAGCCAAGTTAGGGACAGGTTTAAGGGCCGGCGGGAGACCCAGTACTTC
CDR3 protein: CASSQVRDRFKGRRETQYF

V gene: TRBV5-1
clone size: .
J gene: TRBJ2-3
D gene: TRBD2
CDR3 DNA: TGCGCCAGCAGCGGCCGGACTAGCGGGAGCACAGATACGCAGTATTTT
CDR3 protein: CASSGRTSGSTDTQYF

V gene: TRBV28
clone size: .
J gene: TRBJ1-1
D gene: .
CDR3 DNA: TGTGCCAGCAGTTTAATTAGGGGAGGGGGGGACACTGAAGCTTTCTTT
CDR3 protein: CASSLIRGGGDTEAFF

V gene: TRBV15
clone size: .
J gene: TRBJ1-5
D gene: .
CDR3 DNA: TGTGCCACCAGCAGAGGACAGGGCAATCAGCCCCAGCATTTT
CDR3 protein: CATSRGQGNQPQHF

V gene: TRBV30
clone size: .
J gene: TRBJ2-7
D gene: .
CDR3 DNA: TGTGCCTGGAGTGCGGCTGGCCTCCAGCAGTACTTC
CDR3 protein: CAWSAAGLQQYF

V gene: TRBV5-1
clone size: .
J gene: TRBJ2-2
D gene: TRBD2
CDR3 DNA: TGCGCCAGCAGCTTGGCACCAGCGGGAGGGAACGGGGAGCTGTTTTTT
CDR3 protein: CASSLAPAGGNGELFF

V gene: TRBV7-8
clone size: .
J gene: TRBJ2-5
D gene: .
CDR3 DNA: TGTGCCAGCAGCCCTACACCAGGGACCCGCCAAGAGACCCAGTACTTC
CDR3 protein: CASSPTPGTRQETQYF

V gene: TRBV9
clone size: once
J gene: TRBJ1-2
D gene: .
CDR3 DNA: TGTGCCAGCAGCGTAGCCTGGGACTATGGCTACACCTTC
CDR3 protein: CASSVAWDYGYTF

V gene: TRBV7-9
clone size: .
J gene: TRBJ2-7
D gene: .
CDR3 DNA: TGTGCCAGCAGCTTAGGGGGGCGAGCCACCTACGAGCAGTACTTC
CDR3 protein: CASSLGGRATYEQYF

V gene: TRBV20-1
clone size: many
J gene: TRBJ2-3
D gene: TRBD1
CDR3 DNA: TGCAGTGGTAAAGGGGGCGTTTCACAGTATTTT
CDR3 protein: CSGKGGVSQYF

V gene: TRBV21-1
clone size: .
J gene: TRBJ1-1
D gene: .
CDR3 DNA: TGTGCCAGCAGAAGGGACAGGGGGTCCTCTCAGAACACTGAAGCTTTCTTT
CDR3 protein: CASRRDRGSSQNTEAFF

V gene: TRBV27
clone size: few
J gene: TRBJ2-5
D gene: TRBD1
CDR3 DNA: TGTGCCAGCAGTCCCCTTGGGACAGGAGAAGAGACCCAGTACTTC
CDR3 protein: CASSPLGTGEETQYF

V gene: TRBV9
clone size: once
J gene: TRBJ2-1
D gene: TRBD2
CDR3 DNA: TGTGCCAGCAGCGCCAGACTAGCGGGCCCAAGCTCCTACAATGAGCAGTTCTTC
CDR3 protein: CASSARLAGPSSYNEQFF

V gene: TRBV21-1
clone size: .
J gene: TRBJ2-1
D gene: .
CDR3 DNA: TGTGCCAGCAGCAAAGCTGCGGGAGTGGGTAATGAGCAGTTCTTC
CDR3 protein: CASSKAAGVGNEQFF

V gene: TRBV5-4
clone size: .
J gene: TRBJ2-2
D gene: TRBD2
CDR3 DNA: TGTGCCAGCAGCGTCCCTAGCGGGGGTAACACCGGGGAGCTGTTTTTT
CDR3 protein: CASSVPSGGNTGELFF

V gene: TRBV19
clone size: once
J gene: TRBJ1-1
D gene: .
CDR3 DNA: TGTGCCAGTAGTGGCCCCCCGGGGGGCCGCGAAGCTTTCTTT
CDR3 protein: CASSGPPGGREAFF

V gene: TRBV6-5
clone size: few
J gene: TRBJ2-3
D gene: TRBD2
CDR3 DNA: TGTGCCAGCAGTTTGTCCGGGGGGAATACGCAGTATTTT
CDR3 protein: CASSLSGGNTQYF

V gene: TRBV6-5
clone size: .
J gene: TRBJ2-2
D gene: .
CDR3 DNA: TGTGCCAGCAGTTACTCCCTACTGAACACCGGGGAGCTGTTTTTT
CDR3 protein: CASSYSLLNTGELFF

V gene: TRBV19
clone size: .
J gene: TRBJ1-2
D gene: .
CDR3 DNA: TGTGCCAGTAGTATTTATCGAATAGAAGACTATGGCTACACCTTC
CDR3 protein: CASSIYRIEDYGYTF

V gene: TRBV28
clone size: few
J gene: TRBJ1-5
D gene: .
CDR3 DNA: TGTGCCAGCACAACCCGAGACCGGCAGCCCCAGCATTTT
CDR3 protein: CASTTRDRQPQHF

V gene: TRBV7-2
clone size: .
J gene: TRBJ1-1
D gene: .
CDR3 DNA: TGTGCCAGCAGCTTAGGATTGGTCGGGCAGAAGAAGCTTGTCTTT
CDR3 protein: CASSLGLVGQKKLVF

V gene: TRBV6-5
clone size: .
J gene: TRBJ1-3
D gene: .
CDR3 DNA: TGTGCCAGCGGGACTTCAGGAAACACCATATATTTT
CDR3 protein: CASGTSGNTIYF

V gene: TRBV7-2
clone size: .
J gene: TRBJ2-1
D gene: TRBD2
CDR3 DNA: TGTGCCAGCAGCTTAGCCGGGGCTAGCGGGAGGACTTACAATGAGCAGTTCTTC
CDR3 protein: CASSLAGASGRTYNEQFF

V gene: TRBV28
clone size: .
J gene: TRBJ1-5
D gene: .
CDR3 DNA: TGTGCCAGCAGCCCGGGGATTCAGCCCCAGCATTTT
CDR3 protein: CASSPGIQPQHF

V gene: TRBV15
clone size: few
J gene: TRBJ1-5
D gene: .
CDR3 DNA: TGTGCCACCAGCAGAGCCGTAGACCAGCCCCAGCATTTT
CDR3 protein: CATSRAVDQPQHF

V gene: TRBV7-2
clone size: .
J gene: TRBJ2-7
D gene: TRBD1
CDR3 DNA: TGTGCCAGCAGCTTTAGGGGGACAGGGGTGTACGAGCAGTACTTC
CDR3 protein: CASSFRGTGVYEQYF

V gene: TRBV3-1/TRBV3-2
clone size: .
J gene: TRBJ2-3
D gene: .
CDR3 DNA: TGTGCCAGCAGCCAAGAACCCGGTGGAATTCGGACGCAGTATTTT
CDR3 protein: CASSQEPGGIRTQYF

V gene: TRBV7-2
clone size: .
J gene: TRBJ2-7
D gene: TRBD2
CDR3 DNA: TGTGCCAGCAGCTCGGGACTAGCGGCCTCCTACGAGCAGTACTTC
CDR3 protein: CASSSGLAASYEQYF

V gene: TRBV6-6
clone size: .
J gene: TRBJ1-4
D gene: TRBD1
CDR3 DNA: TGTGCCAGCAGTGTCGGGACAGGGCTAGGTGAAAAACTGTTTTTT
CDR3 protein: CASSVGTGLGEKLFF

V gene: TRBV6-5
clone size: once
J gene: TRBJ1-2
D gene: .
CDR3 DNA: TGTGCCAGCACCTTCGGACAGACTAACTATGGCTACACCTTC
CDR3 protein: CASTFGQTNYGYTF

V gene: TRBV4-2
clone size: .
J gene: TRBJ2-5
D gene: TRBD2
CDR3 DNA: TGTGCCAGCAGCCGAAGGACTAGCCAAGAGACCCAGTACTTC
CDR3 protein: CASSRRTSQETQYF

V gene: TRBV5-8
clone size: .
J gene: TRBJ2-1
D gene: TRBD2
CDR3 DNA: TGTGCCAGCAGCTTAACTGCCGGGACTAGCGGGAGGGCCGCGCAGTTCTTC
CDR3 protein: CASSLTAGTSGRAAQFF

V gene: TRBV30
clone size: .
J gene: TRBJ2-2
D gene: TRBD2
CDR3 DNA: TGTGCCTGGAGTGTCGGACTAGCGGGAGCCGGGGAGCTGTTTTTT
CDR3 protein: CAWSVGLAGAGELFF

V gene: TRBV15
clone size: .
J gene: TRBJ1-2
D gene: .
CDR3 DNA: TGTGCCACCAGCAGTGACGGCGCTGGGTACTTCACCTTC
CDR3 protein: CATSSDGAGYFTF

V gene: TRBV28
clone size: .
J gene: TRBJ2-1
D gene: .
CDR3 DNA: TGTGCCAGCAGTTCCCCTAGCGAAGGAGCTGAGCAGTTCTTC
CDR3 protein: CASSSPSEGAEQFF

V gene: TRBV19
clone size: .
J gene: TRBJ1-4
D gene: .
CDR3 DNA: TGTGCCAGCCGGCTGGGGGCGGGGGGTGAAAAACTGTTTTTT
CDR3 protein: CASRLGAGGEKLFF

V gene: TRBV6-1
clone size: .
J gene: TRBJ1-1
D gene: TRBD1
CDR3 DNA: TGTGCCAGTAGTGACAGGGTGAACACTGAAGCTTTCTTT
CDR3 protein: CASSDRVNTEAFF

V gene: TRBV28
clone size: once
J gene: TRBJ2-7
D gene: TRBD2
CDR3 DNA: TGTGCCAGCAGACACCAGGGAGGGAAGTACGAGCAGTACTTC
CDR3 protein: CASRHQGGKYEQYF

V gene: TRBV2
clone size: .
J gene: TRBJ1-5
D gene: TRBD1
CDR3 DNA: TGTGCCAGCCGCCAGGGGGATCAGCCCCAGCATTTT
CDR3 protein: CASRQGDQPQHF

V gene: TRBV15
clone size: .
J gene: TRBJ1-6
D gene: TRBD1
CDR3 DNA: TGTGCCACCAGCAGGACAGGGGCTGACAATTCACCCCTCCACTTT
CDR3 protein: CATSRTGADNSPLHF